The rows below give T cell receptor beta chains drawn from one sample of a study of blood T cells in healthy people across ages. TCRdb redid the calling of the 5' RACE reads with MiXCR, one entry per CDR3 protein. This table holds 1,300,000 or so distinct CDR3 sequences, 45% to 70% found once. The specimen was blood. The receptors derive from a man aged 18 to 30 in good health. The CDR3 runs from the conserved cysteine through the conserved F or W. Fields, in order: CDR3 protein, CDR3 DNA, J gene, V gene, clone size, D gene. A D gene is named only where the DNA matches it firmly. Expanded clones are given a class, and other clones once, few, many or no size at all.

cdr3_aa: CSARVDSFDGYTF
cdr3_nt: TGCAGTGCTAGAGTTGACAGTTTCGATGGCTACACCTTC
j_call: TRBJ1-2
v_call: TRBV20-1
clone_size: many
d_call: -

cdr3_aa: CSASGMTNGYTF
cdr3_nt: TGCAGTGCTAGCGGGATGACCAATGGCTACACCTTC
j_call: TRBJ1-2
v_call: TRBV20-1
clone_size: few
d_call: -

cdr3_aa: CASSEAFRDRGKDTEAFF
cdr3_nt: TGTGCCAGCAGTGAAGCCTTCCGGGACAGGGGTAAGGACACTGAAGCTTTCTTT
j_call: TRBJ1-1
v_call: TRBV25-1
clone_size: few
d_call: TRBD1

cdr3_aa: CASSPGIMDGYTF
cdr3_nt: TGTGCCAGCAGCCCCGGGATTATGGATGGCTACACCTTC
j_call: TRBJ1-2
v_call: TRBV7-6
clone_size: few
d_call: -

cdr3_aa: CASSSNELDNEQFF
cdr3_nt: TGTGCCAGCAGCTCGAACGAACTTGACAATGAGCAGTTCTTC
j_call: TRBJ2-1
v_call: TRBV5-6
clone_size: few
d_call: -

cdr3_aa: CSARGQTIAFF
cdr3_nt: TGCAGTGCTAGGGGACAGACCATAGCTTTCTTT
j_call: TRBJ1-1
v_call: TRBV20-1
clone_size: -
d_call: TRBD1

cdr3_aa: CASSLVEGVSDEQYF
cdr3_nt: TGTGCCAGCAGCTTGGTGGAGGGGGTTTCCGACGAGCAGTACTTC
j_call: TRBJ2-7
v_call: TRBV7-2
clone_size: -
d_call: -

cdr3_aa: CASSLGHINYGYTF
cdr3_nt: TGCGCCAGCAGCTTGGGACACATAAACTATGGCTACACCTTC
j_call: TRBJ1-2
v_call: TRBV5-1
clone_size: few
d_call: -

cdr3_aa: CASSSRGASRDHEQFF
cdr3_nt: TGTGCCAGCAGTTCACGCGGGGCTAGCAGGGACCATGAGCAGTTCTTC
j_call: TRBJ2-1
v_call: TRBV12-3/TRBV12-4
clone_size: few
d_call: -

cdr3_aa: CASSQEGRTQYF
cdr3_nt: TGCGCCAGCAGCCAAGAGGGCCGTACGCAGTATTTT
j_call: TRBJ2-3
v_call: TRBV4-1
clone_size: few
d_call: -

cdr3_aa: CATTLGDSYEQYF
cdr3_nt: TGTGCCACCACTCTAGGGGACAGCTACGAGCAGTACTTC
j_call: TRBJ2-7
v_call: TRBV7-9
clone_size: -
d_call: TRBD1

cdr3_aa: CASSKGLLGLEQYF
cdr3_nt: TGTGCCAGCAGTAAGGGACTCCTAGGCCTCGAGCAGTACTTC
j_call: TRBJ2-7
v_call: TRBV25-1
clone_size: -
d_call: -

cdr3_aa: CASSQGDGYEQYF
cdr3_nt: TGCGCCAGCAGCCAAGGAGACGGCTACGAGCAGTACTTC
j_call: TRBJ2-7
v_call: TRBV4-1
clone_size: -
d_call: -

cdr3_aa: CASSRQGNRGTEAFF
cdr3_nt: TGTGCCAGCAGCCGCCAAGGCAACCGGGGCACTGAAGCTTTCTTT
j_call: TRBJ1-1
v_call: TRBV6-5
clone_size: -
d_call: -

cdr3_aa: CSVEGQEETQYF
cdr3_nt: TGCAGCGTTGAAGGCCAGGAAGAGACCCAGTACTTC
j_call: TRBJ2-5
v_call: TRBV29-1
clone_size: -
d_call: -

cdr3_aa: CASSLAPSGRISYEQYF
cdr3_nt: TGTGCCAGCAGCTTAGCCCCTAGCGGGAGGATCTCCTACGAGCAGTACTTC
j_call: TRBJ2-7
v_call: TRBV7-2
clone_size: -
d_call: TRBD2

cdr3_aa: CASSLDGAIPNYGYTF
cdr3_nt: TGTGCCAGCAGCTTAGATGGGGCCATACCGAACTATGGCTACACCTTC
j_call: TRBJ1-2
v_call: TRBV7-6
clone_size: -
d_call: -

cdr3_aa: CASRAPRGNTQYF
cdr3_nt: TGTGCCAGCAGGGCACCGAGGGGAAATACGCAGTATTTT
j_call: TRBJ2-3
v_call: TRBV12-3/TRBV12-4
clone_size: -
d_call: -

cdr3_aa: CASSHQMVETQYF
cdr3_nt: TGCGCCAGCAGCCACCAAATGGTGGAGACCCAGTACTTC
j_call: TRBJ2-5
v_call: TRBV4-1
clone_size: once
d_call: -

cdr3_aa: CASSYSRLRDSSNTEQYF
cdr3_nt: TGTGCCAGCAGTTACTCTCGGTTGAGGGACTCCAGTAATACCGAGCAGTACTTC
j_call: TRBJ2-7
v_call: TRBV6-5
clone_size: -
d_call: -

cdr3_aa: CSARGTGGSHEQYF
cdr3_nt: TGCAGTGCTAGAGGGACAGGGGGCAGCCACGAGCAGTACTTC
j_call: TRBJ2-7
v_call: TRBV20-1
clone_size: -
d_call: TRBD1

cdr3_aa: CASRPGTGEHTQYF
cdr3_nt: TGTGCCAGCAGGCCCGGTACAGGGGAGCATACGCAGTATTTT
j_call: TRBJ2-3
v_call: TRBV12-3/TRBV12-4
clone_size: few
d_call: TRBD1

cdr3_aa: CASSQGSSGYEQYF
cdr3_nt: TGCGCCAGCAGCCAAGGTTCTAGCGGCTACGAGCAGTACTTC
j_call: TRBJ2-7
v_call: TRBV4-1
clone_size: -
d_call: TRBD2

cdr3_aa: CSAPLAGMFDEQFF
cdr3_nt: TGCAGTGCTCCTCTAGCGGGAATGTTCGATGAGCAGTTCTTC
j_call: TRBJ2-1
v_call: TRBV20-1
clone_size: few
d_call: TRBD2

cdr3_aa: CSVKGLAGVTDTQYF
cdr3_nt: TGCAGCGTTAAAGGGCTAGCGGGGGTCACAGATACGCAGTATTTT
j_call: TRBJ2-3
v_call: TRBV29-1
clone_size: -
d_call: TRBD2

cdr3_aa: CASSPIGETQYF
cdr3_nt: TGTGCCAGCAGTCCCATCGGGGAGACCCAGTACTTC
j_call: TRBJ2-5
v_call: TRBV27
clone_size: few
d_call: -

cdr3_aa: CASSLHEEKLFF
cdr3_nt: TGTGCCAGCAGTTTACATGAGGAAAAACTGTTTTTT
j_call: TRBJ1-4
v_call: TRBV12-3/TRBV12-4
clone_size: few
d_call: -

cdr3_aa: CASRPESMNTEAFF
cdr3_nt: TGCGCCAGCAGACCGGAGTCAATGAACACTGAAGCTTTCTTT
j_call: TRBJ1-1
v_call: TRBV5-1
clone_size: -
d_call: -

cdr3_aa: CSVAGIQYNEQFF
cdr3_nt: TGCAGCGTTGCAGGGATCCAGTACAATGAGCAGTTCTTC
j_call: TRBJ2-1
v_call: TRBV29-1
clone_size: few
d_call: -

cdr3_aa: CASSDGTQPQHF
cdr3_nt: TGTGCCAGCAGTGACGGGACTCAGCCCCAGCATTTT
j_call: TRBJ1-5
v_call: TRBV25-1
clone_size: once
d_call: -

cdr3_aa: CASSQETGTVEQFF
cdr3_nt: TGTGCCAGCAGCCAAGAAACCGGGACGGTCGAGCAGTTCTTC
j_call: TRBJ2-1
v_call: TRBV3-1
clone_size: once
d_call: -

cdr3_aa: CASSRNLADTQYF
cdr3_nt: TGTGCCAGCAGCCGTAATCTGGCGGATACGCAGTATTTT
j_call: TRBJ2-3
v_call: TRBV7-9
clone_size: once
d_call: -

cdr3_aa: CASSLAGKDYEQYF
cdr3_nt: TGTGCCAGCAGTTTAGCAGGCAAGGACTACGAGCAGTACTTC
j_call: TRBJ2-7
v_call: TRBV12-3/TRBV12-4
clone_size: -
d_call: -

cdr3_aa: CASSQSDRHTEAFF
cdr3_nt: TGTGCCAGCAGCCAATCGGACAGACACACTGAAGCTTTCTTT
j_call: TRBJ1-1
v_call: TRBV3-1
clone_size: -
d_call: -